A single sample is the source of the 32 T cell receptor beta chains below, sequenced in a study of OX40 agonist ivuxolimab in advanced cancers. Profiling relied on immunoSEQ multiplex PCR, and the TCRdb table lists in-frame clones only, not all of them. This table has 50,000 to 75,000 clones, about four fifths appearing once. The material sequenced was CD4+ or CD8+ T cells sorted from blood, taken in a trial of the OX40 agonist ivuxolimab. Every receptor here comes from an adult with an advanced solid tumor such as melanoma, head and neck, liver or kidney cancer.

V gene TRBV11-1 combines with J gene TRBJ1-2; D remains unclear. Trimming stripped 3 bases from V and 2 bases from J, with 19 bases between. CDR3 length equals 17 residues. Germline CDR1 reads SGHAT; CDR2 reads FQDESV (reference sequence). CDR3 loop: CASSFRRCQILNYGYTF. DNA of the CDR3: TGTGCCAGCAGCTTCCGGAGGTGTCAGATTTTAAACTATGGCTACACCTTC.

The gene calls are TRBV7-8 and TRBJ1-5; D is unclear. CDR3 length: 15 amino acids. Germline V lookup: CDR1 SGHVS, CDR2 FQNEAQ. V gave up 5 bases and J gave up 2 bases, with 13 bases separating them. In DNA, the CDR3 is TGTGCCAGCAGCGTCTCAAGGTGGGGCAATCAGCCCCAGCATTTT. Amino acid sequence: CASSVSRWGNQPQHF. Looking up the rest from reference TRBV7-8 and TRBJ1-5 gives the full variable domain: GAGVSQSPRYKVAKRGQDVALRCDPISGHVSLFWYQQALGQGPEFLTYFQNEAQLDKSGLPSDRFFAERPEGSVSTLKIQRTQQEDSAVYLCASSVSRWGNQPQHFGDGTRLSIL.

The J gene is TRBJ2-7, the V gene TRBV28; TRBD2 agrees at 13 bases. The trim removed 5 bases at V and 6 bases at J, leaving 7 bases unmatched. CDR3 size: 15 residues. Germline values: CDR1 MDHEN, CDR2 SYDVKM. The DNA for the CDR3 is TGTGCCAGCAGTGAAACTAGCGGGGGGGCCCGCGAGCAGTACTTC. Its translation is CASSETSGGAREQYF.

This clone was counted only a few times. In DNA form, the CDR3 reads TGTGCCAGCAGCATTGACGACGGCAACTATGGCTACACCTTC. The encoded protein is CASSIDDGNYGYTF. This rearrangement joins TRBV7-9 to TRBJ1-2, with D unresolved. Trimming removed 5 bases from V and 2 bases from J, with 12 bases in between. The germline CDR1 and CDR2 sequences are SEHNR and FQNEAQ (reference sequence). The CDR3 consists of 14 residues.

V usage is TRBV5-5 and J usage is TRBJ2-1; the D is unclear. V was cut by 0 bases and J by 7 bases, with 11 bases left in between. The V gene's germline CDR1 is SGHKS and CDR2 YYEKEE (reference sequence). The CDR3 runs to 14 residues. The CDR3 sequence: CASSLVGRSNEQFF. For the CDR3, the DNA is TGTGCCAGCAGCTTGGTAGGACGGAGTAATGAGCAGTTCTTC. Complete variable domain (other parts from reference TRBV5-5 and TRBJ2-1): DAGVTQSPTHLIKTRGQQVTLRCSPISGHKSVSWYQQVLGQGPQFIFQYYEKEERGRGNFPDRFSARQFPNYSSELNVNALLLGDSALYLCASSLVGRSNEQFFGPGTRLTVL.

V and J are TRBV5-8 and TRBJ2-5; 10 bases are shared with TRBD1. The CDR3 runs 15 residues. The germline V gene has CDR1 SGHTS and CDR2 YDEGEE. The V segment lost 4 bases and the J segment 6 bases; nucleotides outside the gene matches: 9. The CDR3 reads CASSRRTGGGQTQYF. The CDR3 bases are TGTGCCAGCAGCAGGAGGACAGGGGGAGGGCAGACCCAGTACTTC.

Remarks on this clone: Other DNA sequences in this sample translate to the same CDR3. The chain combines TRBV9 with TRBJ1-1, with D uncertain. Deletions cut 0 bases from V and 0 bases from J, with 6 bases between. The CDR3 extends over 14 amino acids. Looked up from germline, CDR1 is SGDLS and CDR2 is YYNGEE. The CDR3 reads CASSVDGMNTEAFF. DNA of the CDR3: TGTGCCAGCAGCGTAGACGGCATGAACACTGAAGCTTTCTTT.

The chain is built from TRBV28 and TRBJ2-5; D not certain. Per the germline V gene, CDR1 is MDHEN and CDR2 is SYDVKM. This CDR3 is built from 13 residues. V lost 4 bases to trimming and J lost 2 bases, with 8 bases between them. For the CDR3, the DNA is TGTGCCAGCAGTTCTGGAATTCAAGAGACCCAGTACTTC. It encodes CASSSGIQETQYF.

The V and J genes are TRBV5-8 and TRBJ2-1; D call uncertain. Trimming removed 1 base at V and 4 bases at J, with 6 bases between. The CDR3 sequence is 13 residues long. Germline lookup yields CDR1 SGHTS and CDR2 YDEGEE. The CDR3 DNA sequence: TGTGCCAGCAGCTTGCAACGGTACAATGAGCAGTTCTTC. Translating it yields CASSLQRYNEQFF. Supplemented by reference TRBV5-8 and TRBJ2-1, the full variable domain reads EAGVTQSPTHLIKTRGQQATLRCSPISGHTSVYWYQQALGLGLQFLLWYDEGEERNRGNFPPRFSGRQFPNYSSELNVNALELEDSALYLCASSLQRYNEQFFGPGTRLTVL.

The chain couples TRBV9 to TRBJ1-2, with D perhaps matching TRBD1 (6 bases). The V end was cut by 0 bases, the J end by 4 bases, with 22 bases between. The germline CDR1 and CDR2 sequences are SGDLS and YYNGEE. The length of the CDR3 is 18 residues. CDR3: CASSVGRRGSGRTYGYTF. In nucleotides, the CDR3 is TGTGCCAGCAGCGTAGGAAGGAGGGGGAGCGGAAGAACCTATGGCTACACCTTC.

J is TRBJ1-1 and V is TRBV14; D is uncertain. The CDR3 contains 13 residues. With 4 bases removed from V and 0 bases from J, the gap between germline ends came to 6 bases. CDR1 is SGHDN, CDR2 FVKESK, per germline. The CDR3 DNA reads TGTGCCAGCAGCCCTTCATTGAACACTGAAGCTTTCTTT. It encodes CASSPSLNTEAFF.

The chain employs TRBV5-1 and TRBJ1-3, with TRBD1 as a possible D gene (5 bases). The CDR3 has 14 residues. Trimming stripped 4 bases from V and 3 bases from J, with 11 bases between. From germline, CDR1 is SGHRS and CDR2 YFSETQ. CDR3 DNA: TGCGCCAGCAGCCCGGGGGGGAATGGAAACACCATATATTTT. Amino acid sequence: CASSPGGNGNTIYF.

The CDR3 is CASSYQGSSYEQYF. The CDR3 DNA reads as TGTGCCAGCAGCTATCAGGGGAGCTCCTACGAGCAGTACTTC. The chain employs TRBV11-3 and TRBJ2-7; D perhaps matches TRBD1 (6 bases). This CDR3 spans 14 amino acids. Trimming stripped 4 bases from V and 0 bases from J, with 10 bases between. Germline V CDR1 and CDR2: SGHNT, YENEEA.

This rearrangement joins TRBV6-6 to TRBJ1-1; D not resolved. Germline V gives CDR1 MNHNY, CDR2 SVGAGI (reference sequence). V dropped 0 bases and J dropped 2 bases, with 10 bases sitting between them. The CDR3 consists of 15 residues. The CDR3 DNA reads as TGTGCCAGCAGTTACTCCGCACCCGGTAACACTGAAGCTTTCTTT. It encodes CASSYSAPGNTEAFF.

The CDR3 region has the DNA TGCGCCAGCAGCCTGGTTGGCACTGAAGCTTTCTTT. The encoded protein is CASSLVGTEAFF. The chain couples TRBV5-1 to TRBJ1-1, with D unresolved. The CDR3 loop spans 12 amino acids. Trimming took off 4 bases at V and 4 bases at J, with 8 bases between the two ends. Looked up from germline, CDR1 is SGHRS and CDR2 is YFSETQ.

This clone was observed once. The chain recombines TRBV11-1 with TRBJ2-5; D perhaps matches TRBD2 (7 bases). This CDR3 region has 15 residues. The germline V gene encodes CDR1 SGHAT and CDR2 FQDESV (reference sequence). Trimming pared 3 bases from V and 4 bases from J, leaving 15 bases between. The CDR3 DNA reads as TGTGCCAGCAGCTTTGGGGGGGCGTTTTTAGAGACCCAGTACTTC. It encodes CASSFGGAFLETQYF.

The CDR3 reads CASSVTWTGGGEKLFF. The CDR3 DNA sequence: TGCGCCAGCAGCGTAACGTGGACAGGGGGAGGTGAAAAACTGTTTTTT. V gene TRBV5-1 combines with J gene TRBJ1-4; the match to TRBD1 covers 10 bases. The CDR3 has 16 residues. V lost 4 bases, J lost 7 bases, and 10 bases stayed unmatched. Germline V gives CDR1 SGHRS, CDR2 YFSETQ.

CDR3 in amino acids: CASSLEPSSSYEQYF. The CDR3 DNA reads TGCGCCAGCAGCTTGGAGCCCTCCAGCTCCTACGAGCAGTACTTC. J is TRBJ2-7 and V is TRBV5-1; D not certain. The CDR3 has 15 amino acids. CDR1 and CDR2 from the germline V gene are SGHRS and YFSETQ. V gave up 0 bases and J gave up 0 bases, with 10 bases separating them.

The V call is TRBV9, the J call TRBJ2-5; maybe TRBD2 (6 bases). Germline CDR1 reads SGDLS; CDR2 reads YYNGEE. Trimming took off 1 base at V and 1 base at J, with 8 bases between the two ends. This CDR3 contains 14 residues. CDR3 DNA: TGTGCCAGCAGCGTATACGGGGGCCAAGAGACCCAGTACTTC. It is translated as CASSVYGGQETQYF.

This chain links TRBV28 with TRBJ1-2, with unresolved D. CDR3 length equals 13 residues. Germline V gives CDR1 MDHEN, CDR2 SYDVKM. V gave up 5 bases and J gave up 4 bases, with 11 bases separating them. CDR3 amino acids: CASSPPQVYGYTF. The DNA for the CDR3 is TGTGCCAGCAGTCCTCCCCAGGTCTATGGCTACACCTTC.

This rearrangement joins TRBV9 to TRBJ2-7, with 10 bases identical to TRBD1. The J segment lost 2 bases and the V segment lost 0 bases, leaving 2 bases of the junction unmatched. Germline V gene lookup returns CDR1 SGDLS and CDR2 YYNGEE. This CDR3 region has 15 residues. CDR3 loop: CASSVAGTGAYEQYF. The DNA for the CDR3 is TGTGCCAGCAGCGTAGCGGGGACAGGGGCCTACGAGCAGTACTTC.

This clone was found once. The J gene is TRBJ2-1, the V gene TRBV18, with a tentative D call TRBD1 (6 bases). From germline, CDR1 is KGHSH and CDR2 LQKENI. The germline V and J ends were trimmed by 0 bases and 6 bases, with 15 bases remaining between them. This CDR3 region has 16 residues. CDR3 sequence reads: CASSPPTGLVSNEQFF. CDR3 bases: TGTGCCAGCTCACCACCGACAGGCTTAGTATCCAATGAGCAGTTCTTC.

V and J are TRBV4-2 and TRBJ1-3; TRBD1 agrees at 7 bases. CDR1 and CDR2 (germline): LGHNA, YNFKEQ. CDR3 size: 16 residues. Germline trimming cut 4 bases from V and 4 bases from J; bases unmatched to any gene: 10. CDR3 region: CASSLGQATAGNTIYF. DNA of the CDR3: TGTGCCAGCAGCCTAGGACAGGCCACTGCCGGAAACACCATATATTTT.

This clone appeared once. CDR3 amino acids: CASSLQGVGSYNEQFF. CDR3 coding DNA: TGTGCCAGCAGCCTACAGGGGGTAGGATCCTACAATGAGCAGTTCTTC. V usage is TRBV6-4 and J usage is TRBJ2-1, with 8 bases lining up with TRBD1. Germline assignment: CDR1 MRHNA and CDR2 SNTAGT. The V gene end was trimmed by 6 bases and the J gene end by 1 base; junction bases not matched to a gene: 8. The CDR3 totals 16 residues.

Written as DNA, the CDR3 is TGTGCCAGCAGTTTAGCGACAGGGCACTATGGCTACACCTTC. Its protein product is CASSLATGHYGYTF. The V call is TRBV28, the J call TRBJ1-2; TRBD1 agrees at 7 bases. From germline, CDR1 is MDHEN and CDR2 SYDVKM. The CDR3 has 14 amino acids. V lost 2 bases to trimming and J lost 3 bases; unmatched junction nucleotides: 3.

This clone has just one count. J is TRBJ2-1 and V is TRBV10-3; 9 nucleotides align to TRBD1. This CDR3 is 13 amino acids long. The trim removed 11 bases at V and 5 bases at J, leaving 7 bases unmatched. Germline CDR1 and CDR2: ENHRY and SYGVKD. The CDR3 bases are TGTGCCGCACAGGGGGCGTCTCACAATGAGCAGTTCTTC. Its translation: CAAQGASHNEQFF.

V is TRBV9 and J is TRBJ2-7, with 7 positions matching TRBD1. Trimming removed 3 bases from V and 2 bases from J; junction bases left unmatched: 5. Germline loops: CDR1 SGDLS, CDR2 YYNGEE. The CDR3 runs to 14 residues. The CDR3 DNA reads TGTGCCAGCAGCGCTTCCGGGACAGCCTACGAGCAGTACTTC. This translates into CASSASGTAYEQYF.

The chain uses TRBV5-1 and TRBJ1-2; 12 nucleotides line up with TRBD1. Germline trimming cut 4 bases from V and 6 bases from J; bases unmatched to any gene: 7. The CDR3 consists of 15 residues. From germline, CDR1 is SGHRS and CDR2 YFSETQ. CDR3 region: CASSLGGTGGDGYTF. CDR3 in DNA: TGCGCCAGCAGCCTTGGTGGGACAGGGGGCGATGGCTACACCTTC.

The rearrangement uses TRBV7-8 and TRBJ2-1, with D unclear. Germline CDR1 reads SGHVS; CDR2 reads FQNEAQ. There are 14 residues in the CDR3. Trimming removed 3 bases from V and 7 bases from J, with 13 bases in between. In DNA, the CDR3 is TGTGCCAGCAGCTTCAGCTCCGGCTGGAATGAGCAGTTCTTC. Translation gives CASSFSSGWNEQFF.

The chain joins TRBV2 to TRBJ2-7; no clear D. The germline gives CDR1 SNHLY, CDR2 FYNNEI. V was clipped by 2 bases and J by 0 bases, with 11 bases between them. This CDR3 is built from 15 residues. This CDR3 reads CASSETQVLSYEQYF. The CDR3, as DNA: TGTGCCAGCAGTGAAACCCAGGTGCTCTCCTACGAGCAGTACTTC.

CDR3 DNA sequence: TGTGCCAGCAGCGCTTATGGTATCGGGGCCCCCGGGGAGCTGTTTTTT. This translates into CASSAYGIGAPGELFF. The gene calls are TRBV7-2 and TRBJ2-2; D may correspond to TRBD1 or TRBD2 (5 bases each). This CDR3 has 16 amino acids. Germline V gene data show CDR1 as SGHTA and CDR2 as FQGNSA. With 5 bases removed from V and 6 bases from J, the gap between germline ends came to 19 bases.

The chain is built from TRBV6-5 and TRBJ2-5, with D possibly matching TRBD2 (6 bases). The CDR3 loop spans 15 amino acids. Germline lookup yields CDR1 MNHEY and CDR2 SVGAGI. V was shortened by 6 bases and J by 1 base, with 15 bases between the two germline ends. CDR3 coding DNA: TGTGCCAGCAGATCCGCCGGGGGAGCCCAAGAGACCCAGTACTTC. This gives the protein CASRSAGGAQETQYF.